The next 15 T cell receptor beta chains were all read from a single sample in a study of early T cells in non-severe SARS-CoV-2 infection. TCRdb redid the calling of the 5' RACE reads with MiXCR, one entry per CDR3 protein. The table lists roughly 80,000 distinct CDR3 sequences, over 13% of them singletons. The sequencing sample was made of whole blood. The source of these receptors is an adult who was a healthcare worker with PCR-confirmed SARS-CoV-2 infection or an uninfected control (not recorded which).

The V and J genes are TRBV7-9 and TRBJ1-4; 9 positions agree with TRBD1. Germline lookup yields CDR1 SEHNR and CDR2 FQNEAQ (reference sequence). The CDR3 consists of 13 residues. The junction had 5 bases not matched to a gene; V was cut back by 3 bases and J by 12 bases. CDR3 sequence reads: CASSLRTGAELFF. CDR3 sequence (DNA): TGTGCCAGCAGCTTGAGGACAGGGGCCGAACTGTTTTTT.

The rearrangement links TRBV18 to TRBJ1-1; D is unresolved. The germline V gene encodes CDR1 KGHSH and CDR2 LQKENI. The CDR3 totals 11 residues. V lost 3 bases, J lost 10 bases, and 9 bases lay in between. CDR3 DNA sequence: TGTGCCAGCTCACCCCATGAAGGAGCTTTCTTT. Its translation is CASSPHEGAFF.

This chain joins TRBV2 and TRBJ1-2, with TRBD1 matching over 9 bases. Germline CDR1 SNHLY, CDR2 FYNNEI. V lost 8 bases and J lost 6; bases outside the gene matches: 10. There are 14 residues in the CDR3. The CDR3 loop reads CASAAGTGRDGYTF. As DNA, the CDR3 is TGTGCCAGCGCCGCCGGGACAGGGCGGGATGGCTACACCTTC. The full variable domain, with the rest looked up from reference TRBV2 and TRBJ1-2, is EPEVTQTPSHQVTQMGQEVILRCVPISNHLYFYWYRQILGQKVEFLVSFYNNEISEKSEIFDDQFSVERPDGSNFTLKIRSTKLEDSAMYFCASAAGTGRDGYTFGSGTRLTVV.

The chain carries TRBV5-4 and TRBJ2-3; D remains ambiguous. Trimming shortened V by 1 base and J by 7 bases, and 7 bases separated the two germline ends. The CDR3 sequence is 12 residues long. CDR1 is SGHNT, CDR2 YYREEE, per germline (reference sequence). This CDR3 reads CASSLNHYTQYF. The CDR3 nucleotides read TGTGCCAGCAGCTTGAATCATTATACGCAGTATTTT. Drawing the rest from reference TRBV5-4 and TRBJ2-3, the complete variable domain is ETGVTQSPTHLIKTRGQQVTLRCSSQSGHNTVSWYQQALGQGPQFIFQYYREEENGRGNFPPRFSGLQFPNYSSELNVNALELDDSALYLCASSLNHYTQYFGPGTRLTVL.

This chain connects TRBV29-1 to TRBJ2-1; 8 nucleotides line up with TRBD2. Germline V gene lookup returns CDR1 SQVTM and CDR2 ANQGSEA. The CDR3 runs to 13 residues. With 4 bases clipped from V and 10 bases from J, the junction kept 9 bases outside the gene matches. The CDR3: CSVVPGRAGEQFF. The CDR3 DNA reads TGCAGCGTTGTACCCGGGAGGGCCGGGGAGCAGTTCTTC.

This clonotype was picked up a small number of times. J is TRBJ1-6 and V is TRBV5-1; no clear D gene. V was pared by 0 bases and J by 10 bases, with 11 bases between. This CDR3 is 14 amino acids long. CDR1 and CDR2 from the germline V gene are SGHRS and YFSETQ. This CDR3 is CASSLGITHSPLHF. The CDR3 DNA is TGCGCCAGCAGCTTGGGCATAACGCACTCACCCCTCCACTTT.

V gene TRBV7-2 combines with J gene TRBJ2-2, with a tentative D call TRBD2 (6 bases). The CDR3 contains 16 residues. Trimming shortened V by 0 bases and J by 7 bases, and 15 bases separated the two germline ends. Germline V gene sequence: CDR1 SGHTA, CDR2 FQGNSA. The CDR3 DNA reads TGTGCCAGCAGCTTAGCCCCACGGGACTTTGGCGGGGAGCTGTTTTTT. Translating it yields CASSLAPRDFGGELFF.

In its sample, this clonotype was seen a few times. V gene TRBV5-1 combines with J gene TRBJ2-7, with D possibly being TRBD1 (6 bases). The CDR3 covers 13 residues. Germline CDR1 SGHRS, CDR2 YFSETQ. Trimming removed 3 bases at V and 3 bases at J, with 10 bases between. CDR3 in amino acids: CASSSTGLYEQYF. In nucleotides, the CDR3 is TGCGCCAGCAGCTCGACAGGTCTCTACGAGCAGTACTTC.

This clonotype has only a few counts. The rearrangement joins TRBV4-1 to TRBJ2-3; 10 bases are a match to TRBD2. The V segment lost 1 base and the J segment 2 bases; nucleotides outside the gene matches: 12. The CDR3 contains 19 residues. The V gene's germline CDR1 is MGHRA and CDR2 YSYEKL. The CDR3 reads CASSQAGYVAGGDTDTQYF. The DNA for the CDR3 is TGCGCCAGCAGCCAAGCGGGCTATGTAGCGGGAGGAGACACAGATACGCAGTATTTT.

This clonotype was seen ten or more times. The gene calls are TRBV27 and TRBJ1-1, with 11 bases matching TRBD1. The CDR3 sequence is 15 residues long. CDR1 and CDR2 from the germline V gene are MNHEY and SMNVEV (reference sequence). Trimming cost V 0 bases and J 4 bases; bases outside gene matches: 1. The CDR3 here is CASSLSGTGGTEAFF. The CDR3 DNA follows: TGTGCCAGCAGTTTATCGGGGACAGGGGGCACTGAAGCTTTCTTT.

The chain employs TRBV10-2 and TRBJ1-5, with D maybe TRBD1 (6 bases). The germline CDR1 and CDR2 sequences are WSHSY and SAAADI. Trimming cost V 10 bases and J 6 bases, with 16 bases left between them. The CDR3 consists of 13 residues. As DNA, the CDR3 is TGCGCCACCGGGGGAACAGGGAGTCAGCCCCAGCATTTT. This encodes CATGGTGSQPQHF.

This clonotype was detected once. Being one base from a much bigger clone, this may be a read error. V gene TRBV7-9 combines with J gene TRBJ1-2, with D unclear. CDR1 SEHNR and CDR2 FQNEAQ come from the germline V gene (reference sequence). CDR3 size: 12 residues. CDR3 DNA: TGTGCCAACAGCTTAGGTTCTACCGACTTCACCTTC. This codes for CANSLGSTDFTF.

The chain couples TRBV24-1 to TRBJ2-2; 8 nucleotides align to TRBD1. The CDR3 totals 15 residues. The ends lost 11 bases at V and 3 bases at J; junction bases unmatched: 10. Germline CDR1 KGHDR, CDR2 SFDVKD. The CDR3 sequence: CAIASGGKDTGELFF. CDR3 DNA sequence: TGTGCCATCGCATCAGGGGGCAAAGACACCGGGGAGCTGTTTTTT.

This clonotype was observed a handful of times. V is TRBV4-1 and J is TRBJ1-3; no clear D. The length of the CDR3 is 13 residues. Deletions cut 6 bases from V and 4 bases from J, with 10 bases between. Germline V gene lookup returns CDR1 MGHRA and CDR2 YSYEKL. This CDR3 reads CASRGLTGNTIYF. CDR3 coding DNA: TGCGCCAGCAGGGGCTTAACGGGAAACACCATATATTTT.

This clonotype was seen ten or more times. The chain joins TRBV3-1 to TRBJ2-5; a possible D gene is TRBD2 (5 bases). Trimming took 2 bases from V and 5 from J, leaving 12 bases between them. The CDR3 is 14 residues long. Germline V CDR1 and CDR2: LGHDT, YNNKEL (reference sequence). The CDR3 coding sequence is TGTGCCAGCAGCCAAATGGGCGGGTTGGAGACCCAGTACTTC. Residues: CASSQMGGLETQYF.